This T cell receptor (beta chain) comes out of a study of early T cells in non-severe SARS-CoV-2 infection. About the research overall: Unsorted whole blood bulk RNA was sequenced, with unpaired chains. Whole-study findings and limits: Using VDJdb, the matching emphasized anti-spike CD8 responses while missing private and CD4 specificities.

Unique molecular identifiers tagged individual cDNA molecules. Each CDR3 protein is one row after TCRdb ran MiXCR on the 5' RACE reads. The sample lists tens of thousands of distinct CDR3 sequences, approximately 12% occurring once. Trimming cost V 9 bases and J 2 bases; bases outside gene matches: 12. The CDR3 covers 17 residues. Germline V lookup: CDR1 LGHDT, CDR2 YNNKEL (reference sequence). A word on this clonotype: Its antigen is not identified.

The clonotype was recovered from an adult who was a healthcare worker with PCR-confirmed SARS-CoV-2 infection or an uninfected control (not recorded which). V is TRBV3-1 and J is TRBJ2-4; 11 nucleotides line up with TRBD2. Sequenced material: whole blood. CDR3 DNA: TGTGCCAGTTCTCTCCAAGGGACTAGCGGACCCAAAAACATTCAGTACTTC. Translation: CASSLQGTSGPKNIQYF. Complete variable domain (other parts from reference TRBV3-1 and TRBJ2-4): DTAVSQTPKYLVTQMGNDKSIKCEQNLGHDTMYWYKQDSKKFLKIMFSYNNKELIINETVPNRFSPKSPDKAHLNLHINSLELGDSAVYFCASSLQGTSGPKNIQYFGAGTRLSVL.